Reported below is one T cell receptor beta chain. Its antigen is not yet known. Base quality data are lacking; no much larger clone is found one base away. This entry comes from a study of siplizumab effects on memory and regulatory T cells (dated by TCRdb to about 2019). With respect to the entire study: The study looked at the effect of siplizumab, an anti-CD2 antibody, on alloreactive T-cell subsets in allogeneic mixed lymphocyte reactions made from human PBMCs. Overall study outcomes, separate from this receptor: The cumulative frequency of alloreactive sequences that could be traced back to unstimulated CD4+ memory T cells was significantly reduced by siplizumab. Whether proliferating Tregs from siplizumab cultures actually had suppressive function was not functionally confirmed. Of the alloreactive CD4+ clones that could be mapped, the Treg-derived share averaged about 67% with siplizumab compared with around 27% in control reactions. Because sequences below about 10^-5 frequency were poorly captured, only a minor fraction of alloreactive clones could be mapped to unstimulated subsets. About 80-96% of proliferating CD4+ or CD8+ clones could not be given a naive or memory phenotype. Unstimulated naive T cells appeared more diverse than memory T cells, and naive cells seemed to contribute substantially to the alloresponse.

Trimming removed 6 bases from V and 5 bases from J, leaving 10 bases between the germline ends. There are 12 amino acids in the CDR3, from cysteine to phenylalanine inclusive. The retained sequence is limited to the CDR3, 36 bases, with the frame set at the first base. In the germline V gene (reference sequence), CDR1 corresponds to LNHDA and CDR2 to SQIVND. TCRbeta CDR3 sequencing was performed on sorted unstimulated T cells and on proliferating T cells recovered from mixed lymphocyte reactions. Fresh whole blood from about 11 HLA-typed healthy donors was used as the source from which PBMCs were isolated. To map where alloreactive clones came from, CD4+ non-regulatory T cells in the unstimulated state were FACS-sorted. The method was the immunoSEQ multiplex PCR assay. The deep sequencing platform assayed about 10^5 TCR templates per sample. Genomic DNA extracted from sorted T cells was used for TCRbeta CDR3 sequencing. From the authors' description of their analysis: The R programming language was used for clonal analysis of the TCRbeta CDR3 data. Alloreactive CD4+ and CD8+ clones were identified by comparing unstimulated samples to CFSE-low samples taken after the reaction. Alloreactive CD4+ clones were assigned to regulatory or non-regulatory origin by matching sequences to sorted unstimulated Treg and non-Treg repertoires. Imported from immuneACCESS, the table was reduced by TCRdb to in-frame sequences with V and J called. These copies leave out some clones; in studies compared against another copy, an unresolved V gene accounts for under half, and the cause of the remainder is not known. That table furnishes V, J and clone size, whereas the DNA furnished D and trimming. Within this sample are about 100,000 clones, with about 94% of them counted one time only. The ten top clones hold approximately 1.3% of the sample.

The V and J genes are TRBV19 and TRBJ2-5; TRBD1 might be the D gene, on 5 matching bases. The specimen sequenced was non-Treg CD4+ T cells sorted from blood. Taken with the paper, the label for cell subset or site translates to: FACS-sorted unstimulated CD4+ non-regulatory T cells. This TCR was sampled from a human donor in good health. The DNA reads as follows: TGTGCCAGTAGGGGGCCTCGGGAGACCCAGTACTTC. This gives the protein CASRGPRETQYF.